Below are 20 T cell receptor beta chains sequenced from a single sample in a study of graft-versus-host responses after intestinal transplantation. For these receptors, no antigen is known. The table came from immunoSEQ multiplex PCR; TCRdb's copy has only in-frame clones and leaves some out. The table records approximately 89,000 clones, 85% to 95% of them present only once. The material sequenced was unstimulated CD8+ T cells sorted from spleen or lymph node cells, taken before transplant. Every receptor here comes from a human donor who was the organ donor for an intestinal transplant.

The chain joins TRBV7-6 to TRBJ2-1, with 9 bases fitting TRBD2. V was pared by 4 bases and J by 6 bases, with 16 bases of the junction left unmatched. The CDR3 extends over 18 amino acids. The germline V gene encodes CDR1 SGHVS and CDR2 FNYEAQ. The CDR3 sequence: CASSSTVGGGGRFNEQFF. The CDR3 nucleotides are TGTGCCAGCAGCTCCACCGTGGGCGGGGGGGGCCGATTCAATGAGCAGTTCTTC.

V and J are TRBV7-9 and TRBJ2-1; D is perhaps TRBD2 (5 bases). Germline CDR1 SEHNR, CDR2 FQNEAQ (reference sequence). Trimming left V 6 bases short and J 3 bases short, with 6 bases between. The CDR3 has 12 amino acids. The CDR3 loop is CASRRDYNEQFF. The CDR3 DNA reads TGTGCCAGCAGACGGGACTACAATGAGCAGTTCTTC.

This chain uses TRBV4-1 with TRBJ1-2, with D possibly TRBD1 on 6 matching bases. The CDR3 is 14 residues long. Deletions cut 4 bases from V and 4 bases from J, with 13 bases between. Germline-derived CDR1 and CDR2 are MGHRA and YSYEKL. CDR3 in DNA: TGCGCCAGCAGCCCCGGGACACCAAGCTATGGCTACACCTTC. Protein product: CASSPGTPSYGYTF.

The genes are TRBV4-3 and TRBJ2-3; D gene uncertain. V lost 1 base and J lost 3, with 8 bases in between. The CDR3 has 14 residues. Germline V gene sequence: CDR1 LGHNA, CDR2 YSLEER. In nucleotides, the CDR3 is TGCGCCAGCAGCCAAGGGAGAGGTACAGATACGCAGTATTTT. Amino acid sequence: CASSQGRGTDTQYF.

This chain's CDR3 is CASSEGGAYEQYF. CDR3 sequence (DNA): TGTGCCAGCAGTGAAGGGGGGGCCTACGAGCAGTACTTC. The gene calls are TRBV6-1 and TRBJ2-7; maybe TRBD2 (6 bases). V was cut by 1 base and J by 2 bases, with 6 bases left in between. The CDR3 spans 13 residues. Germline CDR1 and CDR2: MNHNS and SASEGT.

The chain recombines TRBV13 with TRBJ2-1, with TRBD2 identical over 7 bases. J was trimmed by 5 bases and V by 4 bases; bases with no gene match: 8. This CDR3 has 15 residues. The V gene's germline CDR1 is PRHDT and CDR2 FYEKMQ (reference sequence). In DNA form, the CDR3 reads TGTGCCAGCAGCTCCCCCGGGACTAATAACAATGAGCAGTTCTTC. It translates to CASSSPGTNNNEQFF.

The chain links TRBV28 to TRBJ2-5, with 11 bases that match TRBD1. Germline CDR1 is MDHEN and CDR2 is SYDVKM. The CDR3 runs 15 residues. Trimming took 4 bases from V and 11 from J; bases not matched to a gene: 12. CDR3 sequence reads: CASSYLGTGGQEQYF. In nucleotides, the CDR3 is TGTGCCAGCAGTTATCTTGGGACAGGGGGGCAGGAGCAGTACTTC.

This chain links TRBV7-9 with TRBJ2-4, with 7 bases identical to TRBD2. The V gene end was trimmed by 1 base and the J gene end by 7 bases; junction bases not matched to a gene: 7. CDR1 and CDR2 from the germline V gene are SEHNR and FQNEAQ (reference sequence). The CDR3 is made up of 15 amino acids. The CDR3 DNA reads TGTGCCAGCAGCTTAGGACGGGACTACTCCAACATTCAGTACTTC. It encodes CASSLGRDYSNIQYF. The variable domain in full, with the rest retrieved from reference TRBV7-9 and TRBJ2-4, is DTGVSQNPRHKITKRGQNVTFRCDPISEHNRLYWYRQTLGQGPEFLTYFQNEAQLEKSRLLSDRFSAERPKGSFSTLEIQRTEQGDSAMYLCASSLGRDYSNIQYFGAGTRLSVL.

In its sample, this clone was seen once. The chain recombines TRBV7-2 with TRBJ1-1; a weak D match, TRBD1 (6 bases). The germline CDR1 and CDR2 sequences are SGHTA and FQGNSA. CDR3 length: 15 residues. V lost 5 bases, J lost 4 bases, and 17 bases lay in between. Here the CDR3 reads CASSPLGRGTTEAFF. In DNA, the CDR3 is TGTGCCAGCAGCCCGTTGGGCAGGGGAACCACTGAAGCTTTCTTT.

The gene calls are TRBV19 and TRBJ2-1; 7 nucleotides match TRBD2. The germline V gene encodes CDR1 LNHDA and CDR2 SQIVND (reference sequence). This CDR3 comprises 14 residues. Trimming removed 1 base from V and 15 bases from J; junction bases left unmatched: 12. Here the CDR3 DNA reads TGTGCCAGTAGTATAGGTCCTAGCGGAGGCCCCGGGTTCTTC. Translation: CASSIGPSGGPGFF. The full variable domain, rest sourced from reference TRBV19 and TRBJ2-1, is DGGITQSPKYLFRKEGQNVTLSCEQNLNHDAMYWYRQDPGQGLRLIYYSQIVNDFQKGDIAEGYSVSREKKESFPLTVTSAQKNPTAFYLCASSIGPSGGPGFFGPGTRLTVL.

The chain uses TRBV19 and TRBJ1-5; D possibly corresponds to TRBD1 (5 bases). V was clipped by 4 bases and J by 2 bases, with 12 bases between them. This CDR3 region has 15 residues. CDR1 is LNHDA, CDR2 SQIVND, per germline (reference sequence). The CDR3 is CASSTQGVGNQPQHF. CDR3 DNA: TGTGCCAGTAGTACTCAGGGTGTGGGCAATCAGCCCCAGCATTTT.

This chain links TRBV18 with TRBJ2-7; TRBD1 is a possible D gene (6 bases). Per germline, CDR1 KGHSH and CDR2 LQKENI. V was cut by 0 bases and J by 4 bases, with 10 bases left in between. This CDR3 region has 14 residues. The CDR3 region is CASSPPSGAYEQYF. The CDR3, as DNA: TGTGCCAGCTCACCACCGTCAGGGGCTTACGAGCAGTACTTC.

The chain links TRBV11-2 to TRBJ2-7, with D tentatively TRBD2 (5 bases). From germline, CDR1 is SGHAT and CDR2 FQNNGV. Trimming shortened V by 5 bases and J by 7 bases, and 18 bases separated the two germline ends. The CDR3 spans 14 residues. Here the CDR3 DNA reads TGTGCCAGCAGCGTTTATACCCGGGGATGGGAGCAGTACTTC. Protein product: CASSVYTRGWEQYF.

The chain couples TRBV4-2 to TRBJ1-2, with a tentative D call TRBD1 (5 bases). Germline V gene sequence: CDR1 LGHNA, CDR2 YNFKEQ. Trimming took 2 bases from V and 6 from J, leaving 16 bases between them. This CDR3 is built from 15 residues. The CDR3: CASSQPTWGRDGYTF. The CDR3 DNA reads TGTGCCAGCAGCCAACCTACTTGGGGGAGGGATGGCTACACCTTC.

This chain joins TRBV5-6 and TRBJ1-1, with no clear D. The CDR3 contains 13 residues. Germline V gene data show CDR1 as SGHDT and CDR2 as YYEEEE. The V end was cut by 1 base, the J end by 7 bases, with 11 bases between. CDR3 sequence: CASSLFLVGEAFF. Written as DNA, the CDR3 is TGTGCCAGCAGCTTGTTCTTAGTTGGTGAAGCTTTCTTT.

This sequence joins TRBV27 and TRBJ2-7; TRBD1 matches at 12 bases. With 4 bases clipped from V and 0 bases from J, the junction kept 10 bases outside the gene matches. Germline CDR1 MNHEY, CDR2 SMNVEV (reference sequence). The CDR3 is 18 amino acids. The CDR3 DNA follows: TGTGCCAGCAGTTCCTCCGGGACAGGGGGCTTCAGCTCCTACGAGCAGTACTTC. Its protein is CASSSSGTGGFSSYEQYF.

The chain carries TRBV19 and TRBJ1-2; 7 bases are a match to TRBD1. Germline CDR1 is LNHDA and CDR2 is SQIVND (reference sequence). This CDR3 spans 15 amino acids. Unmatched junction bases numbered 14, after V lost 5 bases and J lost 8 bases. This CDR3 is CASSSRTGRFDGYTF. The CDR3 region has the DNA TGTGCCAGTAGTTCTCGGACAGGACGGTTTGACGGCTACACCTTC.

The chain combines TRBV6-5 with TRBJ2-1; a weak D match, TRBD2 (7 bases). There are 11 residues in the CDR3. CDR1 MNHEY and CDR2 SVGAGI come from the germline V gene. The V gene lost 5 bases and the J gene lost 13 bases, with 12 bases spanning the gap. The CDR3 sequence is CASSRGGQQFF. Written as DNA, the CDR3 is TGTGCCAGCAGTAGGGGGGGGCAACAGTTCTTC.

The V and J genes are TRBV27 and TRBJ2-7; D not certain. The ends were cut back, 5 bases at V and 2 bases at J, with 16 bases in the middle. CDR1 is MNHEY and CDR2 is SMNVEV in the germline V gene (reference sequence). The CDR3 is made up of 15 amino acids. The CDR3 reads CASSSALVSPYEQYF. CDR3 nucleotide sequence: TGTGCCAGCAGTAGCGCGTTGGTTTCCCCCTACGAGCAGTACTTC.

V gene TRBV5-5 combines with J gene TRBJ2-7, with D maybe TRBD1 (5 bases). V shed 1 base and J shed 5 bases, with 10 bases lying between them. The CDR3 extends over 13 amino acids. Germline V gene lookup returns CDR1 SGHKS and CDR2 YYEKEE (reference sequence). The CDR3 nucleotides are TGTGCCAGCAGCTTGTGGCCAGGGAACGAGCAGTACTTC. Translation: CASSLWPGNEQYF.